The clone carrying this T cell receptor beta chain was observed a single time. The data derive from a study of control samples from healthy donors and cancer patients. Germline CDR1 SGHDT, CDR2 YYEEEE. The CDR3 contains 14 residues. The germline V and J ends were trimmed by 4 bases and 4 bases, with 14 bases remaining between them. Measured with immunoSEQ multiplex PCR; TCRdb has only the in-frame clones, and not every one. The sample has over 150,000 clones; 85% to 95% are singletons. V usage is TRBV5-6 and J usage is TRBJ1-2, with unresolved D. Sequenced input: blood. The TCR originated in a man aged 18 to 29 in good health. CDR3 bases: TGTGCCAGCAGCCCTACGATAGGCCCCTATGGCTACACCTTC. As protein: CASSPTIGPYGYTF.